These T cell receptor beta chains were read from a single sample in a study of T-cell reconstitution after alpha-beta-depleted transplantation in children. One entry per CDR3 protein, called by TCRdb with MiXCR from the PCR reads. Of about 350,000 distinct CDR3 sequences listed, around 15% were seen once; the top ten hold around 41%. Source: PBMCs, mostly from graft donor cells, taken 360 days after TCRalphabeta/CD19-depleted stem cell transplant. These receptors were taken from a male patient between 2 and 10 years old who had a stem cell transplant for acute lymphoblastic leukemia, so the T cells may come from the graft donor. Both conserved end residues are part of each CDR3. A D gene is named only where the DNA matches it firmly. Clone sizes are given selectively: once, few, many, or a class where the clone is expanded.

clone_size	j_call	d_call	v_call	cdr3_aa	cdr3_nt
many	TRBJ2-5	-	TRBV6-5	CASAPQETQYF	TGTGCCAGTGCCCCTCAAGAGACCCAGTACTTC
many	TRBJ1-1	TRBD1	TRBV12-3/TRBV12-4	CASSYGTGGAFF	TGTGCCAGCAGTTATGGGACAGGGGGCGCTTTCTTT
-	TRBJ2-5	-	TRBV28	CASSSETQYF	TGTGCCAGCAGTTCGGAGACCCAGTACTTC
many	TRBJ2-1	-	TRBV9	CASSMGANEQFF	TGTGCCAGCTCGATGGGGGCCAATGAGCAGTTCTTC
-	TRBJ2-1	-	TRBV28	CASRSRLGRYEQFF	TGTGCCAGCAGATCACGGCTGGGCAGATATGAGCAGTTCTTC
few	TRBJ2-5	-	TRBV4-1	CASSPEGTRGETQYF	TGCGCCAGCAGCCCTGAAGGGACGCGTGGGGAGACCCAGTACTTC
-	TRBJ2-2	-	TRBV11-2	CASSLMAALTGELFF	TGTGCCAGCAGCCTTATGGCAGCTCTCACCGGGGAGCTGTTTTTT
-	TRBJ1-1	TRBD1	TRBV6-2/TRBV6-3	CASSHMPGQGPPNTEAFF	TGTGCCAGCAGTCACATGCCGGGACAGGGGCCCCCGAACACTGAAGCTTTCTTT
many	TRBJ2-5	TRBD1	TRBV20-1	CSAGTAQETQYF	TGCAGTGCGGGGACAGCCCAAGAGACCCAGTACTTC
few	TRBJ1-2	-	TRBV28	CASSFNSQARQNF	TGTGCCAGCAGTTTTAACAGTCAGGCCCGGCAAAACTTC
few	TRBJ2-1	TRBD2	TRBV6-5	CASSYVAGGNEQFF	TGTGCCAGCAGTTACGTAGCGGGGGGGAATGAGCAGTTCTTC
few	TRBJ1-3	-	TRBV4-1	CATASWDGSGNTIYF	TGCGCCACAGCCTCCTGGGACGGTTCTGGAAACACCATATATTTT
-	TRBJ2-1	-	TRBV7-3	CASSSTRSSYNEQFF	TGTGCCAGCAGCTCCACCCGTAGCTCCTACAATGAGCAGTTCTTC
-	TRBJ2-1	-	TRBV19	CASNPGVGNEQFF	TGTGCCAGTAATCCGGGAGTGGGGAATGAGCAGTTCTTC
-	TRBJ1-2	-	TRBV28	CASSLLGRLLYGYTF	TGTGCCAGCAGTTTATTAGGCAGGTTACTCTATGGCTACACCTTC
-	TRBJ2-7	-	TRBV7-9	CASSLEDSIYEQYF	TGTGCCAGCAGCTTAGAGGATTCCATCTACGAGCAGTACTTC
few	TRBJ1-6	TRBD1	TRBV20-1	CSAKSTGPNSPLHF	TGCAGTGCTAAATCGACAGGGCCAAATTCACCCCTCCACTTT
-	TRBJ1-6	-	TRBV18	CASSPRGIDSPLHF	TGTGCCAGCTCACCACGGGGGATCGATTCACCCCTCCACTTT
few	TRBJ2-3	-	TRBV5-1	CASSLGPMSTDTQYF	TGCGCCAGCAGCTTGGGCCCGATGAGCACAGATACGCAGTATTTT
few	TRBJ1-1	TRBD1	TRBV27	CASRLDRGAEAFF	TGTGCCAGCAGACTGGACAGGGGCGCTGAAGCTTTCTTT
-	TRBJ2-1	TRBD2	TRBV5-6	CASSLGPLGGRANEQFF	TGTGCCAGCAGCTTGGGCCCCTTGGGCGGGAGGGCCAATGAGCAGTTCTTC
-	TRBJ2-7	-	TRBV20-1	CSARWLDPTYEQYF	TGCAGTGCTAGGTGGCTAGACCCCACCTACGAGCAGTACTTC
few	TRBJ1-5	TRBD1	TRBV4-1	CASSHDPTGHQPQHF	TGCGCCAGCAGCCATGACCCGACAGGGCATCAGCCCCAGCATTTT
-	TRBJ2-2	TRBD2	TRBV7-2	CASSPGTSGRTTGELFF	TGTGCCAGCAGCCCCGGGACTAGCGGGAGGACCACCGGGGAGCTGTTTTTT
few	TRBJ1-1	-	TRBV28	CASTRELFSQAFF	TGTGCCAGCACCCGGGAGCTATTCAGCCAAGCTTTCTTT
-	TRBJ1-5	-	TRBV27	CASSLSLHQPQHF	TGTGCCAGCAGTTTATCCCTCCATCAGCCCCAGCATTTT
many	TRBJ2-1	-	TRBV4-1	CASSQDPTTGNEQFF	TGCGCCAGCAGCCAAGATCCCACGACCGGGAATGAGCAGTTCTTC
few	TRBJ2-2	-	TRBV6-1	CASRTGTLNTGELFF	TGTGCCAGCAGGACCGGGACACTGAACACCGGGGAGCTGTTTTTT